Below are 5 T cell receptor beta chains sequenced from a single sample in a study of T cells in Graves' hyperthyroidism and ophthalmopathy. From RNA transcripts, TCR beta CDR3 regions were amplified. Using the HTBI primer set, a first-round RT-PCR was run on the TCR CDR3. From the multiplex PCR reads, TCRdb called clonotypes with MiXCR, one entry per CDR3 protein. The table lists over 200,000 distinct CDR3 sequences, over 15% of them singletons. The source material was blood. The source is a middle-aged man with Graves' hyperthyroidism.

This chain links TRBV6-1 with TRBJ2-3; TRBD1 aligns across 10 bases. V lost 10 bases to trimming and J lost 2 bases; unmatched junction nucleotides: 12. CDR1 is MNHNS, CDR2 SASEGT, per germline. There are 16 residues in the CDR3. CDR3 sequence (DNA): TGTGCCACCATGGCCCAGGACAGGGGGTTCACAGATACGCAGTATTTT. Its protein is CATMAQDRGFTDTQYF.

As DNA, the CDR3 is TGCAGTGCTACTAGGACTAGCGGGAGGGGCACAGATACGCAGTATTTT. It encodes CSATRTSGRGTDTQYF. The chain recombines TRBV20-1 with TRBJ2-3, with TRBD2 matching over 15 bases. Trimming cost V 4 bases and J 1 base; bases outside gene matches: 3. The V gene's germline CDR1 is DFQATT and CDR2 SNEGSKA (reference sequence). This CDR3 comprises 16 residues.

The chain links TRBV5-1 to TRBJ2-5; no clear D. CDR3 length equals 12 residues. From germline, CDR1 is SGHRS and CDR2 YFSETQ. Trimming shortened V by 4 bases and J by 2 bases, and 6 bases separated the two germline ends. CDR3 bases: TGCGCCAGCAGCGCACCGCAAGAGACCCAGTACTTC. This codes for CASSAPQETQYF.

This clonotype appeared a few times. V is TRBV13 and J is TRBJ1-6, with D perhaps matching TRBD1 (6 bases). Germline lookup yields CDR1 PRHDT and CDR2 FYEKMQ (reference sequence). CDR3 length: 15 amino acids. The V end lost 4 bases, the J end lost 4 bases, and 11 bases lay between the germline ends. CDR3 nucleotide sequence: TGTGCCAGCAGCTCGGGGGGGGCTTATAATTCACCCCTCCACTTT. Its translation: CASSSGGAYNSPLHF. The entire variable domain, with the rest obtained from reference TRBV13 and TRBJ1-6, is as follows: AAGVIQSPRHLIKEKRETATLKCYPIPRHDTVYWYQQGPGQDPQFLISFYEKMQSDKGSIPDRFSAQQFSDYHSELNMSSLELGDSALYFCASSSGGAYNSPLHFGNGTRLTVT.

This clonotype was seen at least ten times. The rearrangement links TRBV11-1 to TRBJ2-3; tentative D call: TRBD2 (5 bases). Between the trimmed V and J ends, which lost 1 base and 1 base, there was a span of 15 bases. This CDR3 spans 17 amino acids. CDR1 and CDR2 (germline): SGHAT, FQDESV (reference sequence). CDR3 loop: CASSLESSRGGTDTQYF. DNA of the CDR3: TGTGCCAGCAGCTTAGAGAGTAGTCGGGGTGGCACAGATACGCAGTATTTT.